This T cell receptor beta chain was sequenced for a study of T cells in Graves' hyperthyroidism and ophthalmopathy. The CDR3 spans 14 residues. CDR1 DFQATT and CDR2 SNEGSKA come from the germline V gene (reference sequence). Trimming stripped 5 bases from V and 1 base from J, with 14 bases between. This clonotype was counted many times. RNA transcripts yielded amplified TCR beta CDR3 regions. HTBI primers were the set used in a first-round RT-PCR of the TCR CDR3. TCRdb reprocessed the multiplex PCR reads via MiXCR and lists one record per CDR3 protein. The profile covers about half a million distinct CDR3 sequences, with more than 20% appearing a single time and less than 30% taken by the ten largest.

This rearrangement joins TRBV20-1 to TRBJ1-2, with unresolved D. This sequence was found in a man between 18 and 29 years old with Graves' hyperthyroidism. Input material: blood. The CDR3 region is CSASTRDGNYGYTF. The CDR3 nucleotides are TGCAGTGCTTCTACACGCGACGGTAACTATGGCTACACCTTC.